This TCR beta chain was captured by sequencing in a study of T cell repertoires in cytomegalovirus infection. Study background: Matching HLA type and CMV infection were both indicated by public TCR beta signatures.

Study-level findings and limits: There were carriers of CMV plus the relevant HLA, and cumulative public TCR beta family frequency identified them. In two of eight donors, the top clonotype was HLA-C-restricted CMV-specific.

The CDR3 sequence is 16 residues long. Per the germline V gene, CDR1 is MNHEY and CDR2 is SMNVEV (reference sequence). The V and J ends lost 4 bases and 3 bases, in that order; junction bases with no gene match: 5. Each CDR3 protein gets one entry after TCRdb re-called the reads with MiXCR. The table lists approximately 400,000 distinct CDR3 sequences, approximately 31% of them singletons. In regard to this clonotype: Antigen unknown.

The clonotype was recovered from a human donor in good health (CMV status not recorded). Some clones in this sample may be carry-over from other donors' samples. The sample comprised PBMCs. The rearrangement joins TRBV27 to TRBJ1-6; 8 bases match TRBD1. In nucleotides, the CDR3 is TGTGCCAGCAGTTCGCAGGGGGCCGACTATAATTCACCCCTCCACTTT. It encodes CASSSQGADYNSPLHF.